The rows below give T cell receptor beta chains drawn from one sample of a study of T cell responses to AZD1222 COVID-19 vaccine. Profiled with immunoSEQ multiplex PCR; TCRdb holds only in-frame clones, not every one. The top ten hold about 20% of the sample, which has tens of thousands of clones, over 80% seen once. The sample here was peripheral blood, taken 28 days after the second AZD1222 dose. The source is an adult who received the AZD1222 COVID-19 vaccine. The CDR3 runs from the conserved cysteine through the conserved F or W. The order of the fields is CDR3 length, J gene, V gene, D gene, clone size, CDR3 DNA, CDR3 protein. The D gene is left open where the match is weak. The listing skips clone size in some rows; elsewhere it reads once, few, many or a size class.

>15|TRBJ1-5|TRBV6-4|.|.
TGTGCCAGCAGCCCAGGGGTCCTTAGCAATCAGCCCCAGCATTTT
CASSPGVLSNQPQHF
>17|TRBJ1-1|TRBV4-1|.|.
TGCGCCAGCAGCCAAGGGGGGAGGGCAGGGATGGACACTGAAGCTTTCTTT
CASSQGGRAGMDTEAFF
>16|TRBJ1-6|TRBV19|.|.
TGTGCCAGTAGTATAGGAGGGGGAAGAAATAATTCACCCCTCCACTTT
CASSIGGGRNNSPLHF
>11|TRBJ2-7|TRBV10-2|.|.
TGCGCCAGCAAGGGCGGCTACGAGCAGTACTTC
CASKGGYEQYF
>14|TRBJ2-1|TRBV19|TRBD2|.
TGTGCCAGTAGTACAGGGACTAGTTCAGGGGAGCAGTTCTTC
CASSTGTSSGEQFF
>16|TRBJ1-5|TRBV7-8|.|.
TGTGCCAGCAGCTCAACCCGAACGACTTTCAATCAGCCCCAGCATTTT
CASSSTRTTFNQPQHF
>16|TRBJ1-4|TRBV7-9|.|.
TGTGCCAGCAGCTTCTCAGTGAGCGCGGGGATTGAAAAACTGTTTTTT
CASSFSVSAGIEKLFF
>16|TRBJ2-1|TRBV6-5|TRBD2|.
TGTGCCAGCAGCTACTCGAGAATTAGCGGGTACAATGAGCAGTTCTTC
CASSYSRISGYNEQFF
>15|TRBJ1-5|TRBV27|.|.
TGTGCCAGCAGTTTACAGGCCACTAACCATCAGCCCCAGCATTTT
CASSLQATNHQPQHF
>13|TRBJ1-2|TRBV20-1|TRBD1|.
TGCAGTGCTAGTGACAGGGGGCCCGGAGGCTACACCTTC
CSASDRGPGGYTF
>14|TRBJ1-6|TRBV11-2|.|few
TGTGCCAGCAGCCAAAGGAGTCGGGATTCACCCCTCCACTTT
CASSQRSRDSPLHF
>15|TRBJ2-1|TRBV5-4|.|.
TGTGCCAGCAGCTTGGAGGCGGGACCTTACAATGAGCAGTTCTTC
CASSLEAGPYNEQFF
>10|TRBJ2-5|TRBV10-3|.|.
TGTGCCTCCGGAGAAGAGACCCAGTACTTC
CASGEETQYF
>15|TRBJ1-4|TRBV27|TRBD1|.
TGTGCCAGCAGTTTAAGGGGGACAGGGGATGAAAAACTGTTTTTT
CASSLRGTGDEKLFF
>15|TRBJ1-5|TRBV4-2|.|.
TGTGCCAGCAGCCCGGATTGGGCTTCAAATCAGCCCCAGCATTTT
CASSPDWASNQPQHF
>14|TRBJ1-5|TRBV28|.|.
TGTGCCAGCAGTTTCCAGGGGAACAATCAGCCCCAGCATTTT
CASSFQGNNQPQHF
>16|TRBJ1-2|TRBV5-6|TRBD1|.
TGTGCCAGCAGCTGGGGGGACAGAACTTCTAACTATGGCTACACCTTC
CASSWGDRTSNYGYTF
>13|TRBJ1-4|TRBV5-6|.|.
TGTGCCAGCAGCCCGTGGGTGGGCGAAAAACTGTTTTTT
CASSPWVGEKLFF
>18|TRBJ2-2|TRBV6-2/TRBV6-3|TRBD1|.
TGTGCCAGCAGCCCTCCGGACAGGACCTTTCCGAACACCGGGGAGCTGTTTTTT
CASSPPDRTFPNTGELFF
>14|TRBJ2-7|TRBV5-1|.|.
TGCGCCAGCAGCTTGGAGAGTACAGCCTACGAGCAGTACTTC
CASSLESTAYEQYF
>11|TRBJ2-7|TRBV6-1|.|.
TGTGCCAGCAGTGATCCCTACGAGCAGTACTTC
CASSDPYEQYF
>18|TRBJ1-6|TRBV7-3|TRBD1|.
TGTGCCAGCAGCAAAGGGGGCAGTTATGGGACGGACAATTCACCCCTCCACTTT
CASSKGGSYGTDNSPLHF
>13|TRBJ2-7|TRBV28|.|.
TGTGCCAGCTTAGGGGGGGCCACCTACGAGCAGTACTTC
CASLGGATYEQYF
>16|TRBJ1-4|TRBV6-4|TRBD1|.
TGTGCCAGCAGGAGACAGGGGATTTCAACTAATGAAAAACTGTTTTTT
CASRRQGISTNEKLFF
>15|TRBJ2-1|TRBV9|TRBD2|.
TGTGCCAGCAGCGTAGTCGGACTAGTAAGGGATGAGCAGTTCTTC
CASSVVGLVRDEQFF
>11|TRBJ2-7|TRBV29-1|.|.
TGCAGCGTTGGGACCTCCTACGAGCAGTACTTC
CSVGTSYEQYF
>12|TRBJ2-1|TRBV12-3/TRBV12-4|.|few
TGTGCCAGCAGCCTCAGGGGAGCTGAGCAGTTCTTC
CASSLRGAEQFF
>13|TRBJ1-2|TRBV5-6|.|.
TGTGCCAGCAGCTTGAACGGCCTCTATGGCTACACCTTC
CASSLNGLYGYTF
>13|TRBJ2-5|TRBV18|.|.
TGTGCCAGCACTCAGGGGAGGCAAGAGACCCAGTACTTC
CASTQGRQETQYF
>15|TRBJ1-4|TRBV13|TRBD1|.
TGTGCCAGCAGCTCATTGGGGACAGGGGGTGAAAAACTGTTTTTT
CASSSLGTGGEKLFF
>11|TRBJ1-1|TRBV5-8|.|.
TGTGCCAGCGGTAGATTCACTGAAGCTTTCTTT
CASGRFTEAFF
>16|TRBJ1-3|TRBV5-1|TRBD1|few
TGCGCCAGCAGCTTGGGTCCAGGGGGTTCCGGAAACACCATATATTTT
CASSLGPGGSGNTIYF
>15|TRBJ2-7|TRBV20-1|TRBD2|.
TGCAGTGCTAGTTTTCGGTCGGGGGGGCACTACGAGCAGTACTTC
CSASFRSGGHYEQYF
>16|TRBJ2-6|TRBV4-1|.|.
TGCGCCAGCAGCCAATGGCTTTTAAGTGGGGCCAACGTCCTGACTTTC
CASSQWLLSGANVLTF
>13|TRBJ2-1|TRBV7-3|.|.
TGTGCCAGCAGCTTATCCAGACAGGATGAGCAGTTCTTC
CASSLSRQDEQFF
>16|TRBJ1-4|TRBV7-8|.|.
TGTGCCAGCAGCTTCGGGAGACAGTCAAGGGGTGAAAAACTGTTTTTT
CASSFGRQSRGEKLFF
>15|TRBJ1-2|TRBV7-2|.|.
TGTGCCAGCAGCTTAGCGACGTCGTCCCCTTATGGCTACACCTTC
CASSLATSSPYGYTF
>14|TRBJ2-4|TRBV19|.|.
TGTGCCAGTCAGTCGCGCTTCGATTGGAACATTCAGTACTTC
CASQSRFDWNIQYF
>12|TRBJ1-2|TRBV30|.|.
TGTGCCTGGAGTGTACAGGGATATGGCTACACCTTC
CAWSVQGYGYTF
>13|TRBJ1-2|TRBV6-1|.|.
TGTGCCAGCAGTGACCGCTTAATCTATGGCTACACCTTC
CASSDRLIYGYTF
>17|TRBJ1-5|TRBV7-2|.|.
TGTGCCAGCAGCTTAGGAGGGGGGGGGCTTCGGAATCAGCCCCAGCATTTT
CASSLGGGGLRNQPQHF
>14|TRBJ1-2|TRBV2|TRBD1|.
TGTGCCAGCTCAAAAGACAGGGAGGGCTATGGCTACACCTTC
CASSKDREGYGYTF
>14|TRBJ1-5|TRBV6-1|.|.
TGTGCCAGCAGGGAAGATTCGAGCAATCAGCCCCAGCATTTT
CASREDSSNQPQHF
>13|TRBJ2-3|TRBV29-1|.|.
TGCAGCGTGCGGCCAGGGGGCACAGATACGCAGTATTTT
CSVRPGGTDTQYF
>12|TRBJ1-2|TRBV19|.|.
TGTGCCAGTAGGGGTGGCAGTGATGGCTACACCTTC
CASRGGSDGYTF
>13|TRBJ1-1|TRBV19|.|.
TGTGCCAGTACCGAAGCCCGTGGCACTGAAGCTTTCTTT
CASTEARGTEAFF
>15|TRBJ2-2|TRBV7-3|TRBD1|.
TGTGCCAGCAGCAGGGACAGGACAGACACCGGGGAGCTGTTTTTT
CASSRDRTDTGELFF
>15|TRBJ2-5|TRBV11-2|.|.
TGTGCCAGCAGCTTTGAACCCACTCGAAGAGAGACCCAGTACTTC
CASSFEPTRRETQYF
>15|TRBJ1-1|TRBV30|TRBD1|.
TGTGCCTGGAGTAACAGGGGTCAGAGGTCCACTGAAGCTTTCTTT
CAWSNRGQRSTEAFF
>14|TRBJ1-5|TRBV19|.|.
TGTGCCAGTAGTATAGAAGCAGGGTGGCAGCCCCAGCATTTT
CASSIEAGWQPQHF
>18|TRBJ1-5|TRBV7-8|TRBD1|.
TGTGCCAGCAGCTTTTACGGGGGAGGGGGCGGAGGCAATCAGCCCCAGCATTTT
CASSFYGGGGGGNQPQHF
>14|TRBJ2-2|TRBV9|.|.
TGTGCCAGCAGCCCCACCCTTTATACCGGGGAGCTGTTTTTT
CASSPTLYTGELFF
>13|TRBJ2-1|TRBV7-3|.|.
TGTGCCAGCAGCTTAAATACTTACAATGAGCAGTTCTTC
CASSLNTYNEQFF
>14|TRBJ1-5|TRBV7-2|TRBD1|few
TGTGCCAGCAGCCGTACAGGGGGGAACCAGCCCCAGCATTTT
CASSRTGGNQPQHF
>16|TRBJ2-3|TRBV11-3|.|.
TGTGCCAGCAGCTTAGGGGCAGTTTGGGGCACAGATACGCAGTATTTT
CASSLGAVWGTDTQYF